Following are 7 T cell receptor beta chains from one sample sequenced in a study of cytotoxic CD8 clonotypes in ibrutinib-treated CLL (dated by TCRdb to 2020 to 2023). The library was built by means of the immunoSEQ multiplex PCR assay. The source is immuneACCESS, and TCRdb retained only in-frame sequences with V and J called. Part of the clones is not carried over; for the studies checked, unresolved V genes explain less than half of this, and the remainder is unexplained. In all, the sample holds 270,000 or so clones, and around 76% of those were seen once. Together, the top ten hold about 5.3% of the sample. This sample's time point label indicates: progressive disease on ibrutinib. Sequences were derived from PBMCs, sampled at disease progression, from a patient treated with ibrutinib. Receptor source: a human donor with chronic lymphocytic leukemia.

The rearrangement links TRBV2 to TRBJ1-4; the D gene is possibly TRBD1 (6 bases). There are 15 residues in the CDR3. The ends were cut back, 8 bases at V and 5 bases at J, with 18 bases in the middle. The germline gives CDR1 SNHLY, CDR2 FYNNEI. The CDR3 coding sequence is TGTGCCAGCTCCCTATTGCGGGGGGCGAATGAAAAACTGTTTTTT. Residues: CASSLLRGANEKLFF. The variable domain in full, completed from reference TRBV2 and TRBJ1-4, reads EPEVTQTPSHQVTQMGQEVILRCVPISNHLYFYWYRQILGQKVEFLVSFYNNEISEKSEIFDDQFSVERPDGSNFTLKIRSTKLEDSAMYFCASSLLRGANEKLFFGSGTQLSVL.

The rearrangement uses TRBV12-5 and TRBJ2-3, with 9 nucleotides matching TRBD1. Germline trimming cut 6 bases from V and 1 base from J; bases unmatched to any gene: 5. This CDR3 contains 15 residues. CDR1 is LGHNT and CDR2 is FRNRAP in the germline V gene. The CDR3 region is CASGRRTGGTDTQYF. CDR3 nucleotide sequence: TGTGCTAGTGGACGAAGGACAGGGGGCACAGATACGCAGTATTTT. The full variable domain, its missing parts supplied by reference TRBV12-5 and TRBJ2-3, is DARVTQTPRHKVTEMGQEVTMRCQPILGHNTVFWYRQTMMQGLELLAYFRNRAPLDDSGMPKDRFSAEMPDATLATLKIQPSEPRDSAVYFCASGRRTGGTDTQYFGPGTRLTVL.

The V call is TRBV20-1, the J call TRBJ2-7; D is unclear. Germline V lookup: CDR1 DFQATT, CDR2 SNEGSKA (reference sequence). The CDR3 runs to 11 residues. V was pared by 6 bases and J by 2 bases, with 8 bases between. CDR3 amino acids: CSATTTYEQYF. In nucleotides, the CDR3 is TGCAGTGCCACGACAACCTACGAGCAGTACTTC.

The chain employs TRBV5-4 and TRBJ2-7; 8 nucleotides align to TRBD2. Germline V gene lookup returns CDR1 SGHNT and CDR2 YYREEE (reference sequence). The CDR3 extends over 13 amino acids. With V trimmed by 1 base and J by 5 bases, 2 bases remained unmatched. The CDR3 coding sequence is TGTGCCAGCAGCTTGTACGGGAGGGACGAGCAGTACTTC. Residues: CASSLYGRDEQYF.

With respect to this clone: Germline is not matched at one junction end, which may reflect a read error. The genes are TRBV29-1 and TRBJ2-7, with D perhaps TRBD1 (5 bases). Germline V gene sequence: CDR1 SQVTM, CDR2 ANQGSEA. The CDR3 totals 14 residues. CDR3 residues: CSIEDTRASYEQYF. The CDR3 DNA sequence: TGCAGCATTGAAGATACCAGGGCGTCCTACGAGCAGTACTTC.

The rearrangement uses TRBV29-1 and TRBJ2-1; D is ambiguous. With 3 bases removed from V and 5 bases from J, the gap between germline ends came to 11 bases. Germline V gene lookup returns CDR1 SQVTM and CDR2 ANQGSEA. There are 13 residues in the CDR3. The CDR3 loop is CSVDRLYDNEQFF. For the CDR3, the DNA is TGCAGCGTTGATCGCCTCTACGACAATGAGCAGTTCTTC.

This chain uses TRBV5-4 with TRBJ1-5; D might be TRBD1 (6 bases). The CDR3 covers 17 residues. Trimming cost V 2 bases and J 7 bases, with 22 bases left between them. Germline V lookup: CDR1 SGHNT, CDR2 YYREEE (reference sequence). The CDR3 protein is CASSFTTGPGVGQPQHF. CDR3 DNA: TGTGCCAGCAGCTTTACCACAGGACCAGGGGTGGGACAGCCCCAGCATTTT. Together with reference TRBV5-4 and TRBJ1-5, the CDR3 gives the full variable domain: ETGVTQSPTHLIKTRGQQVTLRCSSQSGHNTVSWYQQALGQGPQFIFQYYREEENGRGNFPPRFSGLQFPNYSSELNVNALELDDSALYLCASSFTTGPGVGQPQHFGDGTRLSIL.